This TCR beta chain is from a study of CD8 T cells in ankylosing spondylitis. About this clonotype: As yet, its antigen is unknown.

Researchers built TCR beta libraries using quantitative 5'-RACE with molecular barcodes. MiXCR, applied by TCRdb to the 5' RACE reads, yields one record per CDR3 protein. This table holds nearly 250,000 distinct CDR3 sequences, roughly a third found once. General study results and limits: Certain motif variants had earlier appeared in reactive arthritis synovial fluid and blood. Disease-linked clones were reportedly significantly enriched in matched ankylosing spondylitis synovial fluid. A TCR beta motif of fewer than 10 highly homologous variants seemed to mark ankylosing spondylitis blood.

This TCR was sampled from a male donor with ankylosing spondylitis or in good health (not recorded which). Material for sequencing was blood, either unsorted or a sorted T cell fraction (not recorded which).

The CDR3, as DNA: TGTGCCAGCAGTTTTCGTGGGTTCTCTGGAAACACCATATATTTT. Translated, it gives CASSFRGFSGNTIYF. This sequence joins TRBV12-3 or TRBV12-4 and TRBJ1-3; no clear D gene. The CDR3 spans 15 residues. Trimming removed 3 bases from V and 0 bases from J, with 9 bases in between.